Following are 18 T cell receptor beta chains from one sample sequenced in a study of Graves' ophthalmopathy and Graves' hyperthyroidism. For repertoire sequencing, the TCR beta CDR3 regions were amplified from RNA transcripts. HTBI-primed RT-PCR formed the first round, and a multiplex PCR formed the second. A single record per CDR3 protein comes from TCRdb applying MiXCR to the multiplex PCR reads. Of 580,000 or so distinct CDR3 sequences listed, 39% are singletons. The sample consisted of peripheral blood or thyroid tissue (not recorded which). The receptors were sampled from an adult man with Graves' hyperthyroidism.

This clonotype was observed at least ten times. The gene calls are TRBV29-1 and TRBJ1-4; 9 bases are shared with TRBD1. The V gene end was trimmed by 2 bases and the J gene end by 7 bases; junction bases not matched to a gene: 5. This CDR3 is built from 14 residues. CDR1 and CDR2 (germline): SQVTM, ANQGSEA. CDR3 residues: CSVETGQGGEKLFF. The CDR3, as DNA: TGCAGCGTTGAAACGGGACAGGGTGGTGAAAAACTGTTTTTT.

The J gene is TRBJ1-3, the V gene TRBV10-3, with D maybe TRBD1 (5 bases). Germline CDR1 ENHRY, CDR2 SYGVKD. V lost 10 bases and J 1 base, leaving 20 bases between the germline ends. CDR3 length: 16 residues. CDR3 sequence reads: CATGVKPGLSGNTIYF. CDR3 DNA sequence: TGTGCCACCGGTGTAAAGCCGGGACTATCTGGAAACACCATATATTTT.

In its sample, this clonotype was seen a few times. The chain joins TRBV3-1 to TRBJ1-6; weak D call: TRBD1 (5 bases). This CDR3 has 16 residues. Per germline, CDR1 LGHDT and CDR2 YNNKEL (reference sequence). The V end was cut by 1 base, the J end by 6 bases, with 13 bases between. This CDR3 reads CASSQGGADLNSPLHF. Written as DNA, the CDR3 is TGTGCCAGCAGCCAAGGAGGGGCAGATCTTAATTCACCCCTCCACTTT.

The CDR3 loop is CASSLGTGGSYSNQPQHF. The CDR3 nucleotides are TGTGCCAGCAGCTTGGGGACAGGGGGCTCTTATAGCAATCAGCCCCAGCATTTT. The V gene is TRBV7-9, the J gene TRBJ1-5, with 12 bases identical to TRBD1. Per the germline V gene, CDR1 is SEHNR and CDR2 is FQNEAQ (reference sequence). V dropped 3 bases and J dropped 0; count of bases not matched to a gene: 6. This CDR3 is 18 amino acids long.

For this clonotype: With a much larger clone just one base away, this may be a read error. Because the CDR3 is missing its conserved closing phenylalanine or tryptophan, this is likely a read error. V gene TRBV5-1 combines with J gene TRBJ2-7; D call uncertain. The CDR3 spans 14 residues. CDR1 SGHRS and CDR2 YFSETQ come from the germline V gene. The V end was cut by 0 bases, the J end by 6 bases, with 13 bases between. The CDR3 bases are TGCGCCAGCAGCTTGGGTCCCGGGCCTGGCGAGCAGTACCTC. Encoded protein: CASSLGPGPGEQYL.

This clonotype occurred many times. V is TRBV5-8 and J is TRBJ1-1; 7 bases agree with TRBD1. Germline CDR1 reads SGHTS; CDR2 reads YDEGEE. This CDR3 is built from 13 residues. The ends lost 4 bases at V and 5 bases at J; junction bases unmatched: 5. The CDR3 sequence is CASSAGQATEAFF. The CDR3 nucleotides are TGTGCCAGCAGCGCCGGACAGGCGACTGAAGCTTTCTTT.

In nucleotides, the CDR3 is TGTGCCACCAGTCTCAGTGCAAGTGCAGGGAGACCCGAGCAGTACTTC. Residues: CATSLSASAGRPEQYF. This rearrangement joins TRBV24-1 to TRBJ2-7; D may correspond to TRBD1 or TRBD2 (5 bases each). Germline V gives CDR1 KGHDR, CDR2 SFDVKD. The CDR3 spans 16 residues. V lost 6 bases and J 6 bases, leaving 23 bases between the germline ends.

In its sample, this clonotype was seen many times. The CDR3 nucleotides are TGTGCCAGCGTCCGACTGCTCTCTGGAAACACCATATATTTT. Its protein product is CASVRLLSGNTIYF. The V gene is TRBV6-6, the J gene TRBJ1-3, with D uncertain. Germline CDR1 MNHNY, CDR2 SVGAGI (reference sequence). The CDR3 is 14 residues long. V was clipped by 8 bases and J by 0 bases, with 11 bases between them.

In its sample, this clonotype was seen many times. The V and J genes are TRBV11-2 and TRBJ2-7; D remains unclear. Germline V lookup: CDR1 SGHAT, CDR2 FQNNGV. The CDR3 totals 14 residues. V shed 5 bases and J shed 0 bases, with 11 bases lying between them. The CDR3 spells CASSPGRASYEQYF. Here the CDR3 DNA reads TGTGCCAGCAGCCCTGGACGAGCCTCCTACGAGCAGTACTTC. The whole variable domain, remainder taken from reference TRBV11-2 and TRBJ2-7, is EAGVAQSPRYKIIEKRQSVAFWCNPISGHATLYWYQQILGQGPKLLIQFQNNGVVDDSQLPKDRFSAERLKGVDSTLKIQPAKLEDSAVYLCASSPGRASYEQYFGPGTRLTVT.

The CDR3 DNA follows: TGCAGTGCTAAGGGACTAGCGGTGTACCAAGAGACCCAGTACTTC. Encoded protein: CSAKGLAVYQETQYF. The chain joins TRBV20-1 to TRBJ2-5; TRBD2 agrees at 11 bases. CDR3 length: 15 amino acids. Unmatched junction bases numbered 4, after V lost 4 bases and J lost 0 bases. Germline V gene sequence: CDR1 DFQATT, CDR2 SNEGSKA (reference sequence).

This clonotype showed up just a few times. The chain links TRBV27 to TRBJ1-2; 7 bases align to TRBD1. J lost 3 bases, V lost 0 bases, and 1 base had no gene match. The germline V gene has CDR1 MNHEY and CDR2 SMNVEV (reference sequence). This CDR3 region has 14 residues. This CDR3 is CASSLSDRHYGYTF. The CDR3 DNA follows: TGTGCCAGCAGTTTATCGGACAGGCACTATGGCTACACCTTC.

This chain links TRBV7-8 with TRBJ2-7, with D possibly matching TRBD2 (5 bases). V lost 6 bases and J lost 7, with 19 bases in between. Germline-derived CDR1 and CDR2 are SGHVS and FQNEAQ. This CDR3 comprises 14 residues. CDR3 amino acids: CASSPRDNALEQYF. As DNA, the CDR3 is TGTGCCAGCAGTCCCCGGGATAACGCTTTAGAGCAGTACTTC.

The V call is TRBV11-2, the J call TRBJ2-7; 12 nucleotides match TRBD1. The CDR3 spans 17 residues. Per germline, CDR1 SGHAT and CDR2 FQNNGV. With 1 base clipped from V and 3 bases from J, the junction kept 7 bases outside the gene matches. The CDR3 DNA follows: TGTGCCAGCAGCTTAGTAAGGGACAGGGGGCGCAACTACGAGCAGTACTTC. Amino acids: CASSLVRDRGRNYEQYF.

This clonotype was seen ten or more times. The V and J genes are TRBV12-3 or TRBV12-4 and TRBJ2-7, with a possible D match to TRBD2 (5 bases). V dropped 3 bases and J dropped 2 bases, with 8 bases sitting between them. This CDR3 is built from 13 residues. The CDR3 reads CASSLIGTYEQYF. The DNA for the CDR3 is TGTGCCAGCAGTTTGATCGGGACCTACGAGCAGTACTTC.

This clonotype has just one count. The J gene is TRBJ2-7, the V gene TRBV29-1; 11 positions agree with TRBD2. The CDR3 consists of 15 residues. The germline V gene encodes CDR1 SQVTM and CDR2 ANQGSEA. Trimming removed 3 bases from V and 7 bases from J; junction bases left unmatched: 11. CDR3 protein: CSVDSASGRLDEQYF. DNA for the CDR3: TGCAGCGTTGACTCGGCTAGCGGGAGGCTGGATGAGCAGTACTTC.

Many counts were recorded for this clonotype. The V gene is TRBV12-3 or TRBV12-4, the J gene TRBJ1-5; D remains unclear. CDR3 size: 15 residues. The V end lost 2 bases, the J end lost 0 bases, and 8 bases lay between the germline ends. The CDR3 is CASSLRGISNQPQHF. CDR3 coding DNA: TGTGCCAGCAGTTTAAGAGGGATTAGCAATCAGCCCCAGCATTTT.

This clonotype was detected ten times or more. The J gene is TRBJ1-6, the V gene TRBV5-6; D remains unclear. Trimming took 2 bases from V and 9 from J, leaving 6 bases between them. There are 12 residues in the CDR3. CDR1 SGHDT and CDR2 YYEEEE come from the germline V gene. The DNA for the CDR3 is TGTGCCAGCAGCTTAAGCGCTTCACCCCTCCACTTT. This sequence encodes CASSLSASPLHF.

The table lists this clonotype with many counts. This chain connects TRBV10-3 to TRBJ1-1; no clear D gene. Germline-derived CDR1 and CDR2 are ENHRY and SYGVKD. Deletions cut 6 bases from V and 1 base from J, with 6 bases between. This CDR3 has 12 residues. Written as DNA, the CDR3 is TGTGCCATCAGCCAGCAGAACACTGAAGCTTTCTTT. This encodes CAISQQNTEAFF.